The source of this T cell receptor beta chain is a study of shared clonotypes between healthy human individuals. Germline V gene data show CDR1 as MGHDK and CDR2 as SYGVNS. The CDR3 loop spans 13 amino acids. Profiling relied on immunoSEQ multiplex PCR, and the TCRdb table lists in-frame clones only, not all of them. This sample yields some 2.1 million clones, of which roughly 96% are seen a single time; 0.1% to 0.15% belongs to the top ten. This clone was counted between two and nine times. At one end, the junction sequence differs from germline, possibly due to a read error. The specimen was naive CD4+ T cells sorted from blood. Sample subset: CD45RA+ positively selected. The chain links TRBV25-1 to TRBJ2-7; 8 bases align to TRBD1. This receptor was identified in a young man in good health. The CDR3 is CASSDRSPGQANF. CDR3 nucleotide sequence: TGTGCCAGCAGTGATCGGTCTCCGGGACAGGCCAACTTC.